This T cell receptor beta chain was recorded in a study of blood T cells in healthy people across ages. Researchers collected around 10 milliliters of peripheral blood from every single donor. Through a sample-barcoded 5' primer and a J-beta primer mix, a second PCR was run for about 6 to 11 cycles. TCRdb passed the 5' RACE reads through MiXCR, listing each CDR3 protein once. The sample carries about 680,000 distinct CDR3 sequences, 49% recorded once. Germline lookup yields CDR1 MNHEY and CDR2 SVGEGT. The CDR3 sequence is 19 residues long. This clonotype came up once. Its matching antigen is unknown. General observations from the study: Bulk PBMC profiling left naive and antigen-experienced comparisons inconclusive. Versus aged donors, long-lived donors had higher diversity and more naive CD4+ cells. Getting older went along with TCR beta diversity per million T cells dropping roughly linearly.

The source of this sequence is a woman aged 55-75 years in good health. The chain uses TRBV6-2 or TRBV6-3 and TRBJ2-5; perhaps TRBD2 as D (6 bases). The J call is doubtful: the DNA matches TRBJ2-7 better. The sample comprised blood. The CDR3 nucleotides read TGTGCCAGCAGTTACCGCCTGGGTGAGCCGGGACTCCCACTCTACGAGCAGTACTTC. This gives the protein CASSYRLGEPGLPLYEQYF.